These T cell receptor beta chains were read from a single sample in a study of blood T cell repertoires in COVID-19. Generated by immunoSEQ multiplex PCR, the TCRdb table keeps only in-frame clones and is missing some. This sample has 45,000 to 65,000 clones, with about 90% found just once. The sequencing input was peripheral blood. The source is a human donor in a cohort sampled during active COVID-19. The CDR3 runs from the conserved cysteine through the conserved F or W. Each record gives: V gene, J gene, CDR3 protein.

V gene: TRBV7-2
J gene: TRBJ1-5
CDR3 protein: CASSLEGGQNQPQHF

V gene: TRBV7-2
J gene: TRBJ2-5
CDR3 protein: CASSLTSGGYYQETQYF

V gene: TRBV5-1
J gene: TRBJ1-4
CDR3 protein: CASSLANQGALSIDEKLFF

V gene: TRBV2
J gene: TRBJ2-7
CDR3 protein: CASSAAAGRLLYEQYF

V gene: TRBV7-2
J gene: TRBJ1-2
CDR3 protein: CASRSPGQGTFYGYTF

V gene: TRBV27
J gene: TRBJ1-6
CDR3 protein: CASRRGGTGLSSPLHF

V gene: TRBV2
J gene: TRBJ2-4
CDR3 protein: CASRETGGDGNIQYF

V gene: TRBV30
J gene: TRBJ1-3
CDR3 protein: CAWRRDSSGNTIYF

V gene: TRBV6-5
J gene: TRBJ1-5
CDR3 protein: CATRRGIDSNQPQHF

V gene: TRBV5-1
J gene: TRBJ2-2
CDR3 protein: CASSLVGAGGPVGELFF

V gene: TRBV3-1/TRBV3-2
J gene: TRBJ1-2
CDR3 protein: CASSRSEGNYGYTF

V gene: TRBV5-4
J gene: TRBJ2-2
CDR3 protein: CASSPRTSGGAVTGELFF

V gene: TRBV7-2
J gene: TRBJ1-4
CDR3 protein: CASSFGVSGREKLFF

V gene: TRBV11-2
J gene: TRBJ1-1
CDR3 protein: CASSSNRDTEAFF

V gene: TRBV21-1
J gene: TRBJ2-7
CDR3 protein: CASSSRDSSYEQYF

V gene: TRBV5-4
J gene: TRBJ2-5
CDR3 protein: CASSSGVQETQYF

V gene: TRBV25-1
J gene: TRBJ2-3
CDR3 protein: CASSPTGGRLNTQYF

V gene: TRBV5-8
J gene: TRBJ2-1
CDR3 protein: CASTSGVYNEQFF

V gene: TRBV6-2/TRBV6-3
J gene: TRBJ1-5
CDR3 protein: CASSYRTGGGWPQHF

V gene: TRBV5-4
J gene: TRBJ2-3
CDR3 protein: CASSLGLAGGITDTQYF

V gene: TRBV6-2/TRBV6-3
J gene: TRBJ1-4
CDR3 protein: CASSYSTGALAVANEKLFF

V gene: TRBV6-2/TRBV6-3
J gene: TRBJ2-1
CDR3 protein: CASSYTLLAGHYNEQFF

V gene: TRBV7-2
J gene: TRBJ2-3
CDR3 protein: CASSYPSGGASDTQYF

V gene: TRBV2
J gene: TRBJ2-5
CDR3 protein: CASSVTSGGLTETQYF

V gene: TRBV4-3
J gene: TRBJ1-2
CDR3 protein: CASSQDRQERYGYTF

V gene: TRBV18
J gene: TRBJ1-4
CDR3 protein: CASSQGQAGANEKLFF

V gene: TRBV2
J gene: TRBJ1-4
CDR3 protein: CASSVEGWGEKLFF

V gene: TRBV18
J gene: TRBJ1-5
CDR3 protein: CASSPDRGNQPQHF

V gene: TRBV2
J gene: TRBJ2-7
CDR3 protein: CASSELASPYEQYF

V gene: TRBV3-1/TRBV3-2
J gene: TRBJ2-7
CDR3 protein: CASSQWESYEQYF

V gene: TRBV13
J gene: TRBJ2-7
CDR3 protein: CASSLEGWTSGSSYEQYF

V gene: TRBV5-1
J gene: TRBJ2-2
CDR3 protein: CASSQNRDRGSLAGAGGELFF

V gene: TRBV7-6
J gene: TRBJ1-1
CDR3 protein: CASSLNRGNTEAFF

V gene: TRBV2
J gene: TRBJ2-1
CDR3 protein: CASWLAGGWEQFF

V gene: TRBV6-5
J gene: TRBJ2-3
CDR3 protein: CASSYYRGSTDTQYF

V gene: TRBV7-2
J gene: TRBJ2-1
CDR3 protein: CASTSGGASYNEQFF

V gene: TRBV6-2/TRBV6-3
J gene: TRBJ2-2
CDR3 protein: CASSYADPRDLNTGELFF

V gene: TRBV29-1
J gene: TRBJ1-1
CDR3 protein: CSARAGLREDTEAFF

V gene: TRBV7-2
J gene: TRBJ2-3
CDR3 protein: CASSLAVATDTQYF

V gene: TRBV7-2
J gene: TRBJ2-7
CDR3 protein: CASSLGGTVAYEQYF

V gene: TRBV4-2
J gene: TRBJ2-7
CDR3 protein: CASSPQGALGEQYF

V gene: TRBV5-6
J gene: TRBJ1-6
CDR3 protein: CASSLRGLIYNSPLHF

V gene: TRBV30
J gene: TRBJ2-1
CDR3 protein: CAWSAKRFGNEQFF

V gene: TRBV19
J gene: TRBJ1-6
CDR3 protein: CASSIRPVKGPYNSPLHF

V gene: TRBV27
J gene: TRBJ2-1
CDR3 protein: CASSDRDRGFF

V gene: TRBV28
J gene: TRBJ2-2
CDR3 protein: CAKPGHPNTGELFF

V gene: TRBV10-3
J gene: TRBJ2-7
CDR3 protein: CAIKGGQGNYEQYF

V gene: TRBV30
J gene: TRBJ2-7
CDR3 protein: CAWEADGGSYEQYF

V gene: TRBV5-4
J gene: TRBJ2-1
CDR3 protein: CASSLLQGAFISYNEQFF

V gene: TRBV29-1
J gene: TRBJ1-2
CDR3 protein: CSVGRGFYGYTF

V gene: TRBV10-1
J gene: TRBJ2-5
CDR3 protein: CASSHREGQETQYF

V gene: TRBV30
J gene: TRBJ1-6
CDR3 protein: CAWIHSAGLPADGAPLHF

V gene: TRBV5-1
J gene: TRBJ2-7
CDR3 protein: CASSPRGGGAYEQYF